One sample yielded the 10 T cell receptor beta chains listed below, sequenced in a study of shared clonotypes between healthy human individuals. Sequencing was performed with immunoSEQ multiplex PCR; in TCRdb, only in-frame clones are kept and a portion is missing. The data show approximately 350,000 clones, 90% to 97% seen once. The sample comprised memory CD8+ T cells sorted from blood. Subset noted: CD45RO+ cells pooled with CCR7-negative TemRA cells. These receptor sequences come from a young man in good health.

The chain combines TRBV7-6 with TRBJ2-5; TRBD2 is a possible D gene (6 bases). The CDR3 is 13 residues long. Looked up from germline, CDR1 is SGHVS and CDR2 is FNYEAQ. V lost 3 bases to trimming and J lost 5 bases, with 10 bases between them. CDR3 sequence: CASSFGGEETQYF. The CDR3 DNA reads as TGTGCCAGCAGCTTCGGGGGAGAGGAGACCCAGTACTTC.

The genes are TRBV10-3 and TRBJ2-1, with TRBD2 matching over 7 bases. CDR1 ENHRY and CDR2 SYGVKD come from the germline V gene. With 7 bases clipped from V and 1 base from J, the junction kept 7 bases outside the gene matches. CDR3 size: 15 residues. The CDR3 coding sequence is TGTGCCATCACCGGGACTAAAGGATCCTACAATGAGCAGTTCTTC. It specifies CAITGTKGSYNEQFF.

V usage is TRBV5-6 and J usage is TRBJ2-5, with D hard to call. V was trimmed by 0 bases and J by 7 bases, leaving 16 bases between them. In germline, CDR1 is SGHDT, CDR2 YYEEEE. This CDR3 region has 15 residues. CDR3 sequence: CASSLAAIGRATQYF. The CDR3 nucleotides read TGTGCCAGCAGCTTGGCGGCAATCGGACGGGCGACCCAGTACTTC. The variable domain in full, with the rest retrieved from reference TRBV5-6 and TRBJ2-5, is DAGVTQSPTHLIKTRGQQVTLRCSPKSGHDTVSWYQQALGQGPQFIFQYYEEEERQRGNFPDRFSGHQFPNYSSELNVNALLLGDSALYLCASSLAAIGRATQYFGPGTRLLVL.

In DNA, the CDR3 is TGTGCCTGGAGTGTATCCAGACAGACGGAAAAACTGTTTTTT. Its translation: CAWSVSRQTEKLFF. The V gene is TRBV30, the J gene TRBJ1-4, with D possibly TRBD1 on 5 matching bases. Germline CDR1 and CDR2: GTSNPN and SVGIG (reference sequence). With 0 bases removed from V and 8 bases from J, the gap between germline ends came to 13 bases. This CDR3 comprises 14 residues. Variable domain in full (rest from reference TRBV30 and TRBJ1-4): SQTIHQWPATLVQPVGSPLSLECTVEGTSNPNLYWYRQAAGRGLQLLFYSVGIGQISSEVPQNLSASRPQDRQFILSSKKLLLSDSGFYLCAWSVSRQTEKLFFGSGTQLSVL.

This rearrangement joins TRBV7-9 to TRBJ2-6; no clear D. The CDR3 sequence is 16 residues long. V was clipped by 3 bases and J by 2 bases, with 11 bases between them. Germline V lookup: CDR1 SEHNR, CDR2 FQNEAQ (reference sequence). CDR3 bases: TGTGCCAGCAGCTTCGCCAGTCCTACTGGGGCCAACGTCCTGACTTTC. Encoded protein: CASSFASPTGANVLTF.

This clone showed up just once. V gene TRBV2 combines with J gene TRBJ1-1; D call uncertain. The CDR3 length is 13 residues. Trimming removed 3 bases from V and 7 bases from J, with 12 bases in between. The germline V gene has CDR1 SNHLY and CDR2 FYNNEI. The CDR3 DNA reads as TGTGCCAGCAGTGACTTGGGCCGGATTGAAGCTTTCTTT. Encoded protein: CASSDLGRIEAFF.

The genes are TRBV28 and TRBJ2-1; 15 bases agree with TRBD2. Germline CDR1 MDHEN, CDR2 SYDVKM. This CDR3 comprises 16 residues. The junction had 5 bases not matched to a gene; V was cut back by 5 bases and J by 6 bases. CDR3 DNA sequence: TGTGCCAGCAGTAGCCCGGGACTAGCGGGAGGCAATGAGCAGTTCTTC. Its protein is CASSSPGLAGGNEQFF.

This chain joins TRBV7-9 and TRBJ2-7; D remains ambiguous. This CDR3 comprises 12 residues. Per germline, CDR1 SEHNR and CDR2 FQNEAQ (reference sequence). V was shortened by 3 bases and J by 3 bases, with 6 bases between the two germline ends. CDR3 amino acids: CASSLYGYEQYF. The CDR3 region has the DNA TGTGCCAGCAGCTTGTACGGCTACGAGCAGTACTTC. The full variable domain, rest sourced from reference TRBV7-9 and TRBJ2-7, is DTGVSQNPRHKITKRGQNVTFRCDPISEHNRLYWYRQTLGQGPEFLTYFQNEAQLEKSRLLSDRFSAERPKGSFSTLEIQRTEQGDSAMYLCASSLYGYEQYFGPGTRLTVT.

The J gene is TRBJ2-3, the V gene TRBV19; 9 bases fit TRBD1. Trimming at V came to 1 base and at J to 2 bases, leaving 1 base not matched to a gene. Germline V gene data show CDR1 as LNHDA and CDR2 as SQIVND (reference sequence). CDR3 length: 15 amino acids. The CDR3 DNA sequence: TGTGCCAGTAGTATAGGGACAGGGGTCACAGATACGCAGTATTTT. Protein: CASSIGTGVTDTQYF.

The genes are TRBV29-1 and TRBJ2-7, with 10 bases fitting TRBD1. Trimming removed 5 bases from V and 4 bases from J; junction bases left unmatched: 8. Germline V gene data show CDR1 as SQVTM and CDR2 as ANQGSEA. The CDR3 is made up of 14 amino acids. CDR3 sequence: CSVTPGQGTYEQYF. CDR3 nucleotides: TGCAGCGTTACCCCGGGACAGGGGACGTACGAGCAGTACTTC.